The source of this TCR beta chain is a study of human T cells and chemical hapten exposure. On the study more broadly: Patients, predominantly female, presented with alopecia areata, totalis or universalis. Study observations and caveats: Expanded TCRs were compared with controls, and the expanded TCRs formed significantly more large CDR3 similarity clusters.

The CDR3 spans 14 residues. Trimming removed 5 bases from V and 6 bases from J; junction bases left unmatched: 5. Germline values: CDR1 MNHEY, CDR2 SVGEGT. Using its own MiXCR run on the RACE reads, TCRdb lists one record per CDR3 protein. The sample gives a few hundred thousand distinct CDR3 sequences, over 5% of which show up once; under 9.5% is in the top ten. This clonotype was observed at least ten times. As yet, its antigen is unknown. Time point specified: pre-sensitization, week 0. The treatment: therapeutic diphenylcyclopropenone sensitization with weekly scalp DPC. This receptor was identified in a young woman with alopecia areata. Some clones in this sample may be carry-over from other donors' samples. The V gene is TRBV6-2 or TRBV6-3, the J gene TRBJ2-7, with 12 nucleotides matching TRBD1. The source material was whole blood, sampled in connection with sensitization to the hapten diphenylcyclopropenone (DPC). The CDR3: CASSRDRGLPEQYF. The DNA for the CDR3 is TGTGCCAGCAGTCGGGACAGGGGGCTCCCCGAGCAGTACTTC.